This T cell receptor (beta chain) came from a study of monozygotic twins with inflammatory bowel disease. Every sample had its cDNA made across eight separate reactions. A template switching step added UMIs, each with a 6-nucleotide sample barcode. TCRdb re-called the 5' RACE reads; one entry per CDR3 protein, DNA not given. Its listing shows around 200,000 distinct CDR3 sequences. Whole-blood total RNA was extracted without T cell sorting. The CDR3 runs to 16 residues. Germline lookup yields CDR1 SGHKS and CDR2 YYEKEE (reference sequence). Study observations and caveats: For IBD patients, clonotypes shared with others were fewer than for healthy twins, especially with disease activity.

As for this clonotype: Its cognate antigen is unknown.

The TCR originated in a human donor with ulcerative colitis or Crohn's disease, or a healthy co-twin of an affected twin (not recorded which). Source material: blood. The V and J genes are TRBV5-5 and TRBJ2-5; checking the TCRdb D call of TRBD1 is not possible without DNA. CDR3 region: CASSNLQGGKTETQYF.